The clone carrying this T cell receptor (beta chain) was seen more than once but under ten times. These data are taken from a study of regulatory T cells in long-lasting Graves disease. V was trimmed by 8 bases and J by 2 bases, leaving 18 bases between them. Germline CDR1 is LNHDA and CDR2 is SQIVND (reference sequence). The CDR3 contains 16 residues. As to time point: newly diagnosed GD, antithyroid drugs for less than 3 months. TCR sequences were obtained from RNA taken from PBMCs. Both iRepertoire HTBI primers and Arm-PCR of CDR3 regions were used to build the TCR beta libraries. TCRdb called the multiplex PCR reads again in MiXCR, with one record for every CDR3 protein. This table has 350,000 to 550,000 distinct CDR3 sequences, over 15% appearing once. This sample also appeared in a second study, on T cells in Graves' hyperthyroidism and ophthalmopathy.

The chain couples TRBV19 to TRBJ2-2, with D possibly matching TRBD1 (5 bases). The source of this sequence is a woman aged 18-30 years with Graves disease. Sequencing used peripheral blood mononuclear cells (PBMCs), obtained at new diagnosis, from a patient treated with antithyroid drugs. The CDR3 DNA is TGTGCCAGTTCCGGACACCACGGCCGCAACACCGGGGAGCTGTTTTTT. It translates to CASSGHHGRNTGELFF.